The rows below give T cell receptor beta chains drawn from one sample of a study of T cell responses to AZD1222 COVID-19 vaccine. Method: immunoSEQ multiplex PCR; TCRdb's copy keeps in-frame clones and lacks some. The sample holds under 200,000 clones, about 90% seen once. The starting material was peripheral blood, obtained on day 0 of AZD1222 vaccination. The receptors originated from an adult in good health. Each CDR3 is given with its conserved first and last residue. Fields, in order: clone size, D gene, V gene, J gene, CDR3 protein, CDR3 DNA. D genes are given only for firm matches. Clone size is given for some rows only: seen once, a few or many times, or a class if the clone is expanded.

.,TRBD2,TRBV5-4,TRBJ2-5,CASSLWLAGEETQYF,TGTGCCAGCAGCTTGTGGCTAGCGGGAGAAGAGACCCAGTACTTC
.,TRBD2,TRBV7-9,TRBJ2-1,CASSITSGGAIDEQFF,TGTGCCAGCAGCATCACTAGCGGGGGGGCCATCGATGAGCAGTTCTTC
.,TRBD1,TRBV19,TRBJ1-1,CASSATGAPSNTEAFF,TGTGCCAGTAGTGCGACAGGGGCCCCCTCGAACACTGAAGCTTTCTTT
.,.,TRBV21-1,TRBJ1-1,CASSRVRAPRGMNTEAFF,TGTGCCAGCAGCCGAGTGCGGGCCCCTAGGGGGATGAACACTGAAGCTTTCTTT
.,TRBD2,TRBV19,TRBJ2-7,CASSPLAGGPAYEQYF,TGTGCCAGTAGTCCGCTAGCGGGAGGGCCGGCCTACGAGCAGTACTTC
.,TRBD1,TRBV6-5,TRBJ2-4,CASSYGTVLAKNIQYF,TGTGCCAGCAGTTATGGGACAGTGCTAGCCAAAAACATTCAGTACTTC
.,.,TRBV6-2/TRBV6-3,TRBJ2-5,CASSLGTLRGTQYF,TGTGCCAGCAGTTTAGGCACCCTGAGGGGGACCCAGTACTTC
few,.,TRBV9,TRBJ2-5,CASSVVGGGETQYF,TGTGCCAGCAGCGTAGTGGGTGGGGGAGAGACCCAGTACTTC
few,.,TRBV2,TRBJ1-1,CASRDAGLSSLAFF,TGTGCCAGCAGGGACGCAGGCTTAAGTTCCTTAGCTTTCTTT
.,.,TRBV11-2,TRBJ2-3,CASILGGRRMDTQYF,.
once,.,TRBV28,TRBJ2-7,CASSFRRAYEQYF,TGTGCCAGCAGTTTCCGCAGAGCCTACGAGCAGTACTTC
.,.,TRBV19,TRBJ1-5,CASSIRGLGNQPQHF,TGTGCCAGTAGTATACGTGGACTTGGCAATCAGCCCCAGCATTTT
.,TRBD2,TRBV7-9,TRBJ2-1,CASSLEPRLAGDEQFF,TGTGCCAGCAGCTTAGAGCCTCGTCTAGCGGGCGATGAGCAGTTCTTC
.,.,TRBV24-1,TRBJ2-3,CATSDLSVADTQYF,TGTGCCACCAGTGATTTATCTGTAGCAGATACGCAGTATTTT
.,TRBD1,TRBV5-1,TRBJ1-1,CASSLRTGEGTEAFF,TGCGCCAGCAGCTTGAGAACAGGGGAGGGCACTGAAGCTTTCTTT
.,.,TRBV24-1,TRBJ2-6,CATSPGAGANVLTF,TGTGCCACCAGTCCAGGGGCTGGGGCCAACGTCCTGACTTTC
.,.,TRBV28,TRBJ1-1,CASTALDREAFF,TGTGCCAGCACCGCACTAGACAGGGAAGCTTTCTTT
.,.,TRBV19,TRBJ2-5,CASSIWGPGETQYF,TGTGCCAGTAGTATTTGGGGACCGGGAGAGACCCAGTACTTC
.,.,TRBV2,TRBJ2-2,CASSVWATGELFF,TGTGCCAGCAGTGTATGGGCGACCGGGGAGCTGTTTTTT
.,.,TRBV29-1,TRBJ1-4,CSALAGGVYEKLFF,TGCAGCGCCCTTGCGGGGGGGGTTTATGAAAAACTGTTTTTT
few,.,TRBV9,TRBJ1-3,CASSVGTLGGNTIYF,TGTGCCAGCAGCGTGGGGACGCTTGGTGGAAACACCATATATTTT
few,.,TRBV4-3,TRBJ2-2,CASSQDWDTGELFF,TGCGCCAGCAGCCAAGATTGGGACACCGGGGAGCTGTTTTTT
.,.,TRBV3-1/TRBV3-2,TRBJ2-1,CASSLVDGSSYNEQFF,TGTGCCAGCAGCTTAGTGGACGGAAGCTCCTACAATGAGCAGTTCTTC
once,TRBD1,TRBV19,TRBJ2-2,CASSRDRGHGELFF,TGTGCCAGTAGCCGGGACAGGGGGCATGGGGAGCTGTTTTTT
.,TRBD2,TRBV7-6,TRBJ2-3,CASSFLAGVSVDTQYF,TGTGCCAGCAGCTTCCTAGCGGGAGTATCCGTGGATACGCAGTATTTT
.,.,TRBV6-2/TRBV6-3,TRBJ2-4,CASSFGQLAKNIQYF,TGTGCCAGCAGTTTCGGACAGCTAGCCAAAAACATTCAGTACTTC